This is a list of T cell receptor beta chains from one sample in a study of CD8 T cells in ankylosing spondylitis. TCRdb re-derived calls from the 5' RACE reads in MiXCR, one entry per CDR3 protein. The sample includes nearly 250,000 distinct CDR3 sequences, 30% to 40% seen only once; the top ten take 4% to 5.5%. Material for sequencing was blood, either unsorted or a sorted T cell fraction (not recorded which). Receptors originate from a male donor with ankylosing spondylitis or in good health (not recorded which). CDR3s include the opening cysteine and the closing phenylalanine or tryptophan. The D gene is left open where the match is weak. Clone size appears in some rows only: once, few, many, or a class for an expanded clone.

J gene | clone size | V gene | D gene | CDR3 protein | CDR3 DNA
TRBJ2-5 | . | TRBV15 | . | CATSSPGETQYF | TGTGCCACCAGCAGTCCCGGAGAGACCCAGTACTTC
TRBJ1-1 | . | TRBV6-6 | . | CATPAGREAFF | TGTGCCACCCCCGCGGGGCGGGAAGCTTTCTTT
TRBJ2-5 | . | TRBV5-1 | TRBD1 | CASSLARQGASYSASGQETQYF | TGCGCCAGCAGCTTGGCGCGACAGGGGGCATCGTATAGCGCTTCGGGCCAAGAGACCCAGTACTTC
TRBJ2-3 | few | TRBV5-6 | TRBD1 | CASSPPRQGPTDTQYF | TGTGCCAGCAGCCCACCCCGACAGGGACCCACAGATACGCAGTATTTT
TRBJ2-1 | . | TRBV7-8 | . | CASSSLTGNEQFF | TGTGCCAGCAGCTCCCTAACAGGCAATGAGCAGTTCTTC
TRBJ2-1 | . | TRBV20-1 | . | CSARGPPSYNEQFF | TGCAGTGCTAGAGGCCCGCCCTCCTACAATGAGCAGTTCTTC
TRBJ1-1 | . | TRBV6-5 | . | CASSYTSRRGNTEAFF | TGTGCCAGCAGTTACACCTCCCGCCGCGGGAACACTGAAGCTTTCTTT
TRBJ2-3 | few | TRBV27 | . | CASSLILSTDTQYF | TGTGCCAGCAGTTTGATCCTCTCCACAGATACGCAGTATTTT
TRBJ2-7 | few | TRBV7-6 | TRBD2 | CASSSPGGDILYEQYF | TGTGCCAGCAGCTCCCCCGGGGGGGACATCTTATACGAGCAGTACTTC
TRBJ2-6 | . | TRBV12-3/TRBV12-4 | . | CASTTDGGANVLTF | TGTGCCAGCACCACAGATGGAGGGGCCAACGTCCTGACTTTC
TRBJ1-3 | . | TRBV5-6 | . | CASSFGGFGNTIYF | TGTGCCAGCAGCTTCGGGGGATTTGGAAACACCATATATTTT
TRBJ2-3 | . | TRBV27 | TRBD1 | CASRDRATDTQYF | TGTGCCAGCCGGGACAGGGCTACAGATACGCAGTATTTT
TRBJ2-2 | . | TRBV12-3/TRBV12-4 | . | CASTREQPNTGELFF | TGTGCCAGCACCCGAGAGCAGCCGAACACCGGGGAGCTGTTTTTT
TRBJ1-5 | few | TRBV29-1 | . | CSVVARVGQPQHF | TGCAGCGTTGTTGCCAGGGTGGGTCAGCCCCAGCATTTT
TRBJ2-1 | few | TRBV29-1 | . | CSVAQVQGGVLNEQFF | TGCAGCGTTGCCCAGGTACAGGGTGGGGTCTTGAATGAGCAGTTCTTC
TRBJ2-7 | few | TRBV20-1 | . | CSARDSVGGYEQYF | TGCAGTGCTAGAGACTCCGTAGGGGGTTACGAGCAGTACTTC
TRBJ2-6 | . | TRBV6-5 | . | CASSYSDSSGANVLTF | TGTGCCAGCAGTTACTCGGACAGCTCTGGGGCCAACGTCCTGACTTTC
TRBJ2-3 | . | TRBV5-1 | . | CASRATPEVTDTQYF | TGCGCCAGCAGGGCGACCCCCGAGGTCACAGATACGCAGTATTTT
TRBJ1-2 | . | TRBV7-3 | TRBD1 | CASSEQGRYGYTF | TGTGCCAGCAGCGAACAGGGGCGCTATGGCTACACCTTC
TRBJ2-3 | few | TRBV13 | . | CASSSQGTDTQYF | TGTGCCAGCAGCTCCCAGGGCACAGATACGCAGTATTTT
TRBJ2-1 | . | TRBV12-3/TRBV12-4 | . | CASSLAGTEQFF | TGTGCCAGCAGTTTAGCAGGGACTGAGCAGTTCTTC
TRBJ1-5 | . | TRBV4-2 | . | CASSQEAGSAQHF | TGTGCCAGCAGCCAAGAGGCCGGTTCGGCCCAGCATTTT
TRBJ2-7 | . | TRBV4-1 | . | CASSQDTGSLYEQYF | TGCGCCAGCAGCCAAGATACAGGTTCCCTCTACGAGCAGTACTTC
TRBJ2-6 | few | TRBV15 | . | CATSADSGANVLTF | TGTGCCACCAGCGCTGATTCTGGGGCCAACGTCCTGACTTTC
TRBJ2-7 | . | TRBV29-1 | TRBD1 | CSVFDRGEEYF | TGCAGCGTTTTTGACAGGGGGGAGGAGTACTTC
TRBJ2-7 | . | TRBV5-4 | . | CASSLFVPGTQSSYEQYF | TGTGCCAGCAGCTTGTTTGTCCCCGGGACTCAGAGCTCCTACGAGCAGTACTTC
TRBJ2-3 | . | TRBV25-1 | . | CASSSGARSVSDTQYF | TGTGCCAGCAGTAGTGGGGCGCGTTCGGTTTCAGATACGCAGTATTTT
TRBJ2-7 | . | TRBV29-1 | TRBD1 | CSAVGVRTGNTYEQYF | TGCAGCGCCGTCGGAGTCCGGACAGGCAACACCTACGAGCAGTACTTC
TRBJ2-3 | few | TRBV20-1 | . | CSAAELGPDTQYF | TGCAGTGCTGCCGAACTAGGCCCAGATACGCAGTATTTT
TRBJ1-1 | . | TRBV20-1 | . | CSAMRASEAFF | TGCAGTGCTATGAGGGCCTCGGAGGCTTTCTTT
TRBJ2-4 | . | TRBV29-1 | . | CSVEGQVPYIQYF | TGCAGCGTTGAGGGCCAAGTCCCGTACATTCAGTACTTC
TRBJ2-5 | few | TRBV10-3 | TRBD2 | CAISEWTSGEETQYF | TGTGCCATCAGTGAGTGGACTAGCGGGGAAGAGACCCAGTACTTC
TRBJ2-5 | few | TRBV20-1 | TRBD2 | CSARDGGDAQETQYF | TGCAGTGCTAGAGATGGGGGGGATGCCCAAGAGACCCAGTACTTC
TRBJ1-3 | few | TRBV6-1 | . | CASRLRGSSGNTIYF | TGTGCCAGCAGGTTGAGGGGGAGCTCTGGAAACACCATATATTTT
TRBJ1-2 | few | TRBV5-1 | . | CASSNTNFGSAGYTF | TGCGCCAGCAGCAATACCAACTTCGGCTCGGCGGGCTACACCTTC
TRBJ1-4 | . | TRBV6-1 | TRBD1 | CASSPLRDREFFWNEKLFF | TGTGCCAGCAGTCCGCTCCGGGACAGGGAATTTTTTTGGAATGAAAAACTGTTTTTT
TRBJ2-5 | . | TRBV18 | . | CASSSLETQYF | TGTGCCAGCTCATCACTGGAGACCCAGTACTTC
TRBJ2-1 | . | TRBV28 | TRBD2 | CASKGAGGPNNEQFF | TGTGCCAGCAAGGGAGCGGGGGGGCCGAACAATGAGCAGTTCTTC
TRBJ2-1 | few | TRBV29-1 | . | CSVWSDSNNEQFF | TGCAGCGTTTGGAGCGACAGTAACAATGAGCAGTTCTTC